The T cell receptor (beta chain) under discussion was sequenced for a study of vaccination effects on CD4 cells after COVID-19. Trimming removed 0 bases from V and 3 bases from J, with 11 bases in between. The CDR3 has 15 residues. Germline V lookup: CDR1 LGHNA, CDR2 YNFKEQ. Notes on this clone: The antigen remains undetermined.

Profiled with immunoSEQ multiplex PCR; TCRdb holds only in-frame clones, not every one. This table holds 40,000 or so clones, approximately 74% found once. The culture ran for around nine days before CD4+ T cells were isolated. Nucleocapsid antibodies stayed negative before and after vaccination, showing no earlier SARS-CoV-2 infection. The sequencing here drew on CD4+ T cells from PBMCs cultured without peptide, taken before COVID-19 vaccination. The source is a human donor who received a COVID-19 vaccine. J is TRBJ1-2 and V is TRBV4-2, with unresolved D. CDR3 residues: CASSQEANEYYGYTF. The CDR3 DNA sequence: TGTGCCAGCAGCCAAGAAGCTAATGAGTACTATGGCTACACCTTC.